One sample yielded the 29 T cell receptor beta chains listed below, sequenced in a study of cytomegalovirus exposure and HLA in healthy donors. The PCR used 60 Vbeta and 13 Jbeta primers. The assay was immunoSEQ multiplex PCR, and TCRdb's table has in-frame clones only and misses some. The data contain about 150,000 clones, over 60% of them singletons. The sequencing sample was made of PBMCs. These receptor sequences come from a woman aged 25 to 39 in good health and CMV-seronegative.

This rearrangement joins TRBV5-5 to TRBJ2-1; TRBD2 aligns across 11 bases. The germline V gene has CDR1 SGHKS and CDR2 YYEKEE (reference sequence). The CDR3 has 16 residues. J lost 4 bases, V lost 0 bases, and 3 bases had no gene match. CDR3 protein: CASSLVTSGGYNEQFF. CDR3 coding DNA: TGTGCCAGCAGCTTGGTTACTAGCGGGGGTTACAATGAGCAGTTCTTC.

V gene TRBV6-4 combines with J gene TRBJ2-5, with D possibly matching TRBD1 (6 bases). Trimming removed 8 bases at V and 5 bases at J, with 18 bases between. The CDR3 runs to 14 residues. CDR1 is MRHNA and CDR2 is SNTAGT in the germline V gene. This CDR3 reads CASYLDSRFETQYF. The CDR3 nucleotides are TGTGCCAGCTACCTGGACAGCCGGTTCGAGACCCAGTACTTC.

The V gene is TRBV4-2, the J gene TRBJ2-7; 8 nucleotides agree with TRBD1. Germline lookup yields CDR1 LGHNA and CDR2 YNFKEQ. The CDR3 has 16 amino acids. V was clipped by 0 bases and J by 1 base; unmatched bases: 5. CDR3 loop: CASSQDPGQGSYEQYF. The CDR3 region has the DNA TGTGCCAGCAGCCAAGACCCCGGACAGGGATCCTACGAGCAGTACTTC.

There are a few counts of this clone. The rearrangement links TRBV4-1 to TRBJ1-3; D not certain. Germline V gene sequence: CDR1 MGHRA, CDR2 YSYEKL. V dropped 4 bases and J dropped 1 base, with 11 bases sitting between them. The CDR3 extends over 15 amino acids. CDR3 sequence reads: CASSPPSGSGNTIYF. The CDR3 DNA follows: TGCGCCAGCAGCCCTCCGTCGGGGTCTGGAAACACCATATATTTT.

The rearrangement uses TRBV5-1 and TRBJ2-3, with 11 positions matching TRBD2. CDR1 is SGHRS and CDR2 is YFSETQ in the germline V gene. The CDR3 is made up of 17 amino acids. Trimming at V came to 4 bases and at J to 6 bases, leaving 13 bases not matched to a gene. The CDR3 region is CASSGGLAVFRGDTQYF. In DNA form, the CDR3 reads TGCGCCAGCAGCGGGGGACTAGCGGTCTTCCGGGGGGATACGCAGTATTTT. Drawing the rest from reference TRBV5-1 and TRBJ2-3, the complete variable domain is KAGVTQTPRYLIKTRGQQVTLSCSPISGHRSVSWYQQTPGQGLQFLFEYFSETQRNKGNFPGRFSGRQFSNSRSEMNVSTLELGDSALYLCASSGGLAVFRGDTQYFGPGTRLTVL.

The chain employs TRBV5-4 and TRBJ1-1; D perhaps matches TRBD1 (5 bases). The CDR3 runs 14 residues. Looked up from germline, CDR1 is SGHNT and CDR2 is YYREEE (reference sequence). V lost 4 bases, J lost 1 base, and 11 bases lay in between. DNA of the CDR3: TGTGCCAGCAGCCGACAACAGGCGAACACTGAAGCTTTCTTT. Protein product: CASSRQQANTEAFF.

This chain joins TRBV7-9 and TRBJ1-1; TRBD1 matches at 8 bases. Germline assignment: CDR1 SEHNR and CDR2 FQNEAQ (reference sequence). The J segment lost 9 bases and the V segment lost 3 bases, leaving 3 bases of the junction unmatched. The CDR3 has 12 amino acids. The CDR3, as DNA: TGTGCCAGCAGCTTCAGGACAGGGCAAGCTTTCTTT. Its protein is CASSFRTGQAFF. The whole variable domain, filled in from reference TRBV7-9 and TRBJ1-1, reads DTGVSQNPRHKITKRGQNVTFRCDPISEHNRLYWYRQTLGQGPEFLTYFQNEAQLEKSRLLSDRFSAERPKGSFSTLEIQRTEQGDSAMYLCASSFRTGQAFFGQGTRLTVV.

The gene calls are TRBV4-1 and TRBJ2-1; TRBD2 aligns across 7 bases. J was trimmed by 0 bases and V by 0 bases; bases with no gene match: 14. CDR3 length: 20 residues. The germline gives CDR1 MGHRA, CDR2 YSYEKL. This chain's CDR3 is CASSQDTSGEIFSSYNEQFF. Here the CDR3 DNA reads TGCGCCAGCAGCCAAGATACCAGCGGGGAAATCTTTAGCTCCTACAATGAGCAGTTCTTC.

This chain connects TRBV5-6 to TRBJ1-4; D gene uncertain. Germline CDR1 and CDR2: SGHDT and YYEEEE. The CDR3 is made up of 14 amino acids. Trimming cost V 4 bases and J 4 bases, with 11 bases left between them. The CDR3 coding sequence is TGTGCCAGCAGCCCTGGGAGGGTTAATGAAAAACTGTTTTTT. As protein: CASSPGRVNEKLFF.

This clone appeared once. The chain couples TRBV30 to TRBJ1-1; 11 nucleotides match TRBD1. The CDR3 contains 15 residues. The trim removed 4 bases at V and 4 bases at J, leaving 8 bases unmatched. In germline, CDR1 is GTSNPN, CDR2 SVGIG (reference sequence). CDR3: CAWKWGQGVVTEAFF. CDR3 sequence (DNA): TGTGCCTGGAAATGGGGACAGGGGGTAGTCACTGAAGCTTTCTTT.

The chain employs TRBV10-1 and TRBJ2-1; 8 bases are shared with TRBD1. Germline CDR1 is WNHNN and CDR2 is SYGVQD (reference sequence). This CDR3 is built from 15 residues. The trim removed 5 bases at V and 8 bases at J, leaving 11 bases unmatched. The CDR3 here is CASSSTKLQGDEQFF. The CDR3 nucleotides are TGCGCCAGCAGTTCTACTAAACTACAGGGGGATGAGCAGTTCTTC.

This clone was detected once. V usage is TRBV15 and J usage is TRBJ1-3, with D possibly TRBD1 on 5 matching bases. V gave up 0 bases and J gave up 4 bases, with 13 bases separating them. This CDR3 has 16 amino acids. Germline CDR1 is LNHNV and CDR2 is YYDKDF (reference sequence). The CDR3 DNA reads as TGTGCCACCAGCAGAGATCCGGCCAGGGCCGGAAACACCATATATTTT. Its protein is CATSRDPARAGNTIYF. The full variable domain, with the rest looked up from reference TRBV15 and TRBJ1-3, is DAMVIQNPRYQVTQFGKPVTLSCSQTLNHNVMYWYQQKSSQAPKLLFHYYDKDFNNEADTPDNFQSRRPNTSFCFLDIRSPGLGDTAMYLCATSRDPARAGNTIYFGEGSWLTVV.

The DNA of the CDR3 is TGTGCCAGCAGAAAACCGGGACAGGGCTATGGCTACACCTTC. It codes for CASRKPGQGYGYTF. The chain recombines TRBV6-5 with TRBJ1-2; 9 bases are a match to TRBD1. V lost 6 bases to trimming and J lost 4 bases; unmatched junction nucleotides: 6. Germline V gene sequence: CDR1 MNHEY, CDR2 SVGAGI. The CDR3 sequence is 14 residues long.

The V call is TRBV5-1, the J call TRBJ2-3, with a possible D match to TRBD2 (5 bases). Germline V lookup: CDR1 SGHRS, CDR2 YFSETQ. V was clipped by 7 bases and J by 2 bases, with 14 bases between them. The CDR3 extends over 14 amino acids. CDR3 sequence reads: CASGSQRPTDTQYF. In nucleotides, the CDR3 is TGCGCCAGCGGCTCACAGCGGCCCACAGATACGCAGTATTTT.

V and J are TRBV30 and TRBJ2-7, with a possible D match to TRBD2 (7 bases). Trimming removed 1 base from V and 0 bases from J, with 10 bases in between. There are 14 residues in the CDR3. Germline V gene sequence: CDR1 GTSNPN, CDR2 SVGIG (reference sequence). The CDR3 sequence: CAWSGGGISYEQYF. For the CDR3, the DNA is TGTGCCTGGAGTGGGGGGGGCATCTCCTACGAGCAGTACTTC. The full variable domain, with the rest looked up from reference TRBV30 and TRBJ2-7, is SQTIHQWPATLVQPVGSPLSLECTVEGTSNPNLYWYRQAAGRGLQLLFYSVGIGQISSEVPQNLSASRPQDRQFILSSKKLLLSDSGFYLCAWSGGGISYEQYFGPGTRLTVT.

The chain joins TRBV6-1 to TRBJ2-5; TRBD1 matches 10 bases. Germline V gene data show CDR1 as MNHNS and CDR2 as SASEGT. The CDR3 extends over 15 amino acids. V trimming: 5 bases; J trimming: 5 bases; junction bases outside the gene matches: 8. The CDR3 region has the DNA TGTGCCAGCAGTAGGATCGGGACAGGGGAGGAGACCCAGTACTTC. This encodes CASSRIGTGEETQYF.

This clone was counted between two and nine times. The chain has TRBV2 and TRBJ2-5; D is perhaps TRBD2 (6 bases). Germline assignment: CDR1 SNHLY and CDR2 FYNNEI. The CDR3 runs 14 residues. The germline V and J ends were trimmed by 6 bases and 5 bases, with 16 bases remaining between them. The CDR3, as DNA: TGTGCCAGCAGGAGGGATGGGGGGATGGAGACCCAGTACTTC. Its translation: CASRRDGGMETQYF.

V is TRBV5-5 and J is TRBJ1-6, with 8 bases lining up with TRBD1. CDR1 SGHKS and CDR2 YYEKEE come from the germline V gene (reference sequence). V shed 4 bases, J shed 9 bases, and the junction held 9 bases outside the gene matches. CDR3 length: 15 amino acids. The CDR3 DNA follows: TGTGCCAGCAGCGGACCGGGACAGGTGGGTTCACCCCTCCACTTT. The encoded protein is CASSGPGQVGSPLHF.

The rearrangement links TRBV9 to TRBJ1-2; 12 positions agree with TRBD1. CDR1 and CDR2 (germline): SGDLS, YYNGEE. The CDR3 is 16 residues long. V shed 0 bases and J 4 bases; nucleotides not matched to a gene: 4. CDR3 coding DNA: TGTGCCAGCAGCGTAGCTACGGGACAGGGGGCCTATGGCTACACCTTC. This sequence encodes CASSVATGQGAYGYTF.

This sequence joins TRBV27 and TRBJ2-4; 11 bases agree with TRBD2. Germline V gene sequence: CDR1 MNHEY, CDR2 SMNVEV (reference sequence). The CDR3 loop spans 18 amino acids. Trimming at V came to 5 bases and at J to 3 bases, leaving 12 bases not matched to a gene. As DNA, the CDR3 is TGTGCCAGCAGTCACGGTCCCGGAACTAGCGGGGGCAAAAACATTCAGTACTTC. This gives the protein CASSHGPGTSGGKNIQYF.

The chain links TRBV29-1 to TRBJ2-5; tentatively, D is TRBD2 (6 bases). The V end lost 0 bases, the J end lost 4 bases, and 12 bases lay between the germline ends. The germline V gene encodes CDR1 SQVTM and CDR2 ANQGSEA. The CDR3 consists of 14 residues. The CDR3 region has the DNA TGCAGCGTTGAAGAACTAGGAGGGGTAGAGACCCAGTACTTC. Protein sequence: CSVEELGGVETQYF.

Turning to this clone: Other nucleotide sequences from this sample produce the same CDR3. The rearrangement uses TRBV5-1 and TRBJ1-4, with 7 bases lining up with TRBD1. Germline CDR1 and CDR2: SGHRS and YFSETQ. The CDR3 length is 15 residues. The V segment lost 4 bases and the J segment 0 bases; nucleotides outside the gene matches: 3. The CDR3 loop is CASSTTGATNEKLFF. For the CDR3, the DNA is TGCGCCAGCAGCACCACAGGGGCAACTAATGAAAAACTGTTTTTT.

This clone appeared a single time. The chain carries TRBV5-4 and TRBJ2-1; 8 nucleotides match TRBD2. The junction had 7 bases not matched to a gene; V was cut back by 7 bases and J by 7 bases. Germline-derived CDR1 and CDR2 are SGHNT and YYREEE (reference sequence). There are 13 residues in the CDR3. Here the CDR3 DNA reads TGTGCCAGCGGCGGGGGGCCTGAAAATGAGCAGTTCTTC. The encoded protein is CASGGGPENEQFF.

In its sample, this clone was seen once. V usage is TRBV4-3 and J usage is TRBJ1-2; D not certain. This CDR3 is 15 amino acids long. Germline CDR1 LGHNA, CDR2 YSLEER. With 3 bases removed from V and 1 base from J, the gap between germline ends came to 12 bases. The CDR3 is CASSQLPGGNYGYTF. The CDR3 DNA is TGCGCCAGCAGCCAGTTACCGGGAGGTAACTATGGCTACACCTTC.

The chain recombines TRBV7-9 with TRBJ2-7; 9 nucleotides match TRBD1. Germline V gene sequence: CDR1 SEHNR, CDR2 FQNEAQ (reference sequence). Unmatched junction bases numbered 14, after V lost 5 bases and J lost 6 bases. The CDR3 spans 16 residues. The CDR3 is CASSHEDRGTSLEQYF. The CDR3 DNA reads TGTGCCAGCAGCCACGAAGACAGGGGGACTTCTCTCGAGCAGTACTTC. The full variable domain, rest sourced from reference TRBV7-9 and TRBJ2-7, is DTGVSQNPRHKITKRGQNVTFRCDPISEHNRLYWYRQTLGQGPEFLTYFQNEAQLEKSRLLSDRFSAERPKGSFSTLEIQRTEQGDSAMYLCASSHEDRGTSLEQYFGPGTRLTVT.

Points on this clone: At the DNA level, this CDR3 is encoded by other sequences in the same sample as well. The V gene is TRBV2, the J gene TRBJ1-5; 7 bases fit TRBD1. This CDR3 spans 14 amino acids. Trimming removed 1 base from V and 7 bases from J; junction bases left unmatched: 4. In germline, CDR1 is SNHLY, CDR2 FYNNEI. In DNA form, the CDR3 reads TGTGCCAGCAGTGAAGACAGGGGTGGACAGCCCCAGCATTTT. It encodes CASSEDRGGQPQHF.

This clone was seen a few times. V is TRBV7-6 and J is TRBJ2-7; unclear D gene. This CDR3 is built from 14 residues. Germline V gene data show CDR1 as SGHVS and CDR2 as FNYEAQ. V gave up 0 bases and J gave up 1 base, with 7 bases separating them. The CDR3 here is CASSLALYSYEQYF. The CDR3, as DNA: TGTGCCAGCAGCTTAGCACTATATTCCTACGAGCAGTACTTC.

This sequence joins TRBV6-6 and TRBJ1-1; 8 bases match TRBD1. V lost 7 bases to trimming and J lost 5 bases; unmatched junction nucleotides: 9. The CDR3 has 14 amino acids. Germline V gene sequence: CDR1 MNHNY, CDR2 SVGAGI (reference sequence). The CDR3 region is CASNQQGVRTEAFF. DNA of the CDR3: TGTGCCAGCAACCAACAGGGGGTGAGAACTGAAGCTTTCTTT.

This clone was recorded a few times. The chain links TRBV30 to TRBJ2-5; 9 bases are shared with TRBD2. V shed 6 bases and J 5 bases; nucleotides not matched to a gene: 16. Germline assignment: CDR1 GTSNPN and CDR2 SVGIG (reference sequence). The CDR3 covers 16 residues. This CDR3 is CACLTSGRGKWETQYF. CDR3 DNA: TGTGCCTGCCTGACTAGCGGCAGGGGGAAATGGGAGACCCAGTACTTC.